These 5 T cell receptor beta chains were sequenced from one sample in a study of CD8 T cells in Susac syndrome. When the RNA was reverse transcribed, random hexamers were used with an input of roughly 0.5 to 1 ug. MiXCR was run by TCRdb on the immunoSEQ multiplex PCR reads, yielding one entry per CDR3 protein. Found here are about 180,000 distinct CDR3 sequences, roughly 96% of them singletons; the top ten hold about 0.15%. The sample consisted of CD8+ T cells from PBMCs. These receptors all come from a human donor with multiple sclerosis.

The table lists this clonotype with a few counts. The chain has TRBV5-4 and TRBJ2-3, with D uncertain. Trimming left V 1 base short and J 5 bases short, with 2 bases between. Germline V gene lookup returns CDR1 SGHNT and CDR2 YYREEE (reference sequence). The CDR3 runs to 11 residues. The CDR3 sequence is CASSLQDTQYF. The CDR3 DNA follows: TGTGCCAGCAGCTTGCAAGATACGCAGTATTTT. The full variable domain, its missing parts supplied by reference TRBV5-4 and TRBJ2-3, is ETGVTQSPTHLIKTRGQQVTLRCSSQSGHNTVSWYQQALGQGPQFIFQYYREEENGRGNFPPRFSGLQFPNYSSELNVNALELDDSALYLCASSLQDTQYFGPGTRLTVL.

This clonotype is a singleton in its sample. This chain joins TRBV20-1 and TRBJ2-1; possibly TRBD2 for D (5 bases). Trimming took off 8 bases at V and 0 bases at J, with 14 bases between the two ends. The CDR3 runs 14 residues. Germline V gives CDR1 DFQATT, CDR2 SNEGSKA (reference sequence). CDR3 in amino acids: CSTHGRSSYNEQFF. CDR3 coding DNA: TGCAGTACTCATGGGAGAAGCTCCTACAATGAGCAGTTCTTC.

The chain couples TRBV29-1 to TRBJ2-5; D is unclear. Trimming stripped 5 bases from V and 2 bases from J, with 9 bases between. CDR1 and CDR2 (germline): SQVTM, ANQGSEA. CDR3 length: 12 amino acids. Written as DNA, the CDR3 is TGCAGCGTTTATCTCGGGCAAGAGACCCAGTACTTC. Protein: CSVYLGQETQYF. The whole variable domain, remainder taken from reference TRBV29-1 and TRBJ2-5, is SAVISQKPSRDICQRGTSLTIQCQVDSQVTMMFWYRQQPGQSLTLIATANQGSEATYESGFVIDKFPISRPNLTFSTLTVSNMSPEDSSIYLCSVYLGQETQYFGPGTRLLVL.

This rearrangement joins TRBV7-9 to TRBJ2-7; 7 nucleotides agree with TRBD1. V shed 6 bases, J shed 1 base, and the junction held 3 bases outside the gene matches. CDR3 length equals 13 residues. Per germline, CDR1 SEHNR and CDR2 FQNEAQ (reference sequence). The CDR3 here is CASRMTGSYEQYF. The CDR3, as DNA: TGTGCCAGCAGGATGACAGGGTCCTACGAGCAGTACTTC. Full variable domain (outside the CDR3, taken from reference TRBV7-9 and TRBJ2-7): DTGVSQNPRHKITKRGQNVTFRCDPISEHNRLYWYRQTLGQGPEFLTYFQNEAQLEKSRLLSDRFSAERPKGSFSTLEIQRTEQGDSAMYLCASRMTGSYEQYFGPGTRLTVT.

This clonotype has just one count. The rearrangement joins TRBV18 to TRBJ1-6; D remains unclear. V lost 3 bases and J 7 bases, leaving 10 bases between the germline ends. The CDR3 spans 14 residues. The germline gives CDR1 KGHSH, CDR2 LQKENI. The DNA of the CDR3 is TGTGCCAGCTCACCGTTGCAGGACAATTCACCCCTCCACTTT. Translation: CASSPLQDNSPLHF.